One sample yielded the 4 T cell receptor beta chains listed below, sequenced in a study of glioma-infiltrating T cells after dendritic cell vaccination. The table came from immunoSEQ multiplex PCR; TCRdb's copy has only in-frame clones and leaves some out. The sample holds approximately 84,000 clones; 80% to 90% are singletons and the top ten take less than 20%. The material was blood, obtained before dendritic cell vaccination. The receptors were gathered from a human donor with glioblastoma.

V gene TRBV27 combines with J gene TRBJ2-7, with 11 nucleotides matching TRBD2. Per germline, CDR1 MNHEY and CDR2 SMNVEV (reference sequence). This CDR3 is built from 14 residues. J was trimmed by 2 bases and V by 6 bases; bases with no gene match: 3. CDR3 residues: CASSGTSGAYEQYF. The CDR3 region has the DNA TGTGCCAGCAGCGGGACTAGCGGAGCCTACGAGCAGTACTTC.

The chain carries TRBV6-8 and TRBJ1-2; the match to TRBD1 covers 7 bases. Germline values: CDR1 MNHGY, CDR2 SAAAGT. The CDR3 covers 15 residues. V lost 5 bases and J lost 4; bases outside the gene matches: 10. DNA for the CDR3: TGTGCCAGCAGTGAAGGACCAGGGGGGCTCTATGGCTACACCTTC. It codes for CASSEGPGGLYGYTF.

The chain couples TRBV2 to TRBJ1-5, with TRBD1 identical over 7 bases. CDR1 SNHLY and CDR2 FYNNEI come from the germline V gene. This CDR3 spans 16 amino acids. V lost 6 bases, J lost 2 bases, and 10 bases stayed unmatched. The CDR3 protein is CASRASTGTGNQPQHF. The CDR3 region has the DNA TGTGCCAGCAGAGCTAGTACCGGGACAGGCAATCAGCCCCAGCATTTT.

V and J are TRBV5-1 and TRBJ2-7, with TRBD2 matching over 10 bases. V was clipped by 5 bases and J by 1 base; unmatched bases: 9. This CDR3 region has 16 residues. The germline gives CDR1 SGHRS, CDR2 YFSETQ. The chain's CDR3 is CASSKEREGRSYEQYF. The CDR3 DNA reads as TGCGCCAGCAGTAAAGAGCGGGAGGGGAGATCCTACGAGCAGTACTTC.